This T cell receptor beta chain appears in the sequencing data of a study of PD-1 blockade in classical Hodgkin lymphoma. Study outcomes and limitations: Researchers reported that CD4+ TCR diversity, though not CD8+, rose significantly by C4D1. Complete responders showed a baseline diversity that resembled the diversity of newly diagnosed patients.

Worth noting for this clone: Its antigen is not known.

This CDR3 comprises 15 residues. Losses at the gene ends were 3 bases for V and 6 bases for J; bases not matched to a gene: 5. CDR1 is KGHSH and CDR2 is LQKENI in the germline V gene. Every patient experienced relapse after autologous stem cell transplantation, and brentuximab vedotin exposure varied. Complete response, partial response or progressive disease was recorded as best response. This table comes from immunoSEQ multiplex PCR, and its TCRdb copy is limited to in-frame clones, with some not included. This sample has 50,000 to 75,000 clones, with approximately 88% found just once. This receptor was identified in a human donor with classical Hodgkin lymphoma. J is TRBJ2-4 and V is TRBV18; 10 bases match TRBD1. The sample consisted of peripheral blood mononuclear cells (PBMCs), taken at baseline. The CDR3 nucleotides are TGTGCCAGCTCACCCGACAGGGGGCAGGTAAACATTCAGTACTTC. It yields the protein CASSPDRGQVNIQYF.